The 13 T cell receptor beta chains reported below all come from one sample, sequenced in a study of T-cell reconstitution after alpha-beta-depleted transplantation in children. TCRbeta library construction was performed incorporating unique molecular identifiers. MiXCR, run by TCRdb on the PCR reads, gives a single entry per CDR3 protein. Of 84,000 or so distinct CDR3 sequences in the sample, roughly 15% were seen once. The sequencing used PBMCs, mostly from graft donor cells, collected 180 days after TCRalphabeta/CD19-depleted stem cell transplant. All receptors derive from a male patient between 2 and 10 years old who had a stem cell transplant for acute lymphoblastic leukemia, so the T cells may come from the graft donor.

The rearrangement uses TRBV7-9 and TRBJ2-3; the match to TRBD1 covers 7 bases. Trimming removed 5 bases from V and 6 bases from J; junction bases left unmatched: 8. The CDR3 spans 14 residues. In germline, CDR1 is SEHNR, CDR2 FQNEAQ (reference sequence). The CDR3: CASSDPTGSDTQYF. Written as DNA, the CDR3 is TGTGCCAGCAGCGACCCGACAGGGAGTGATACGCAGTATTTT.

The chain uses TRBV3-1 and TRBJ1-3, with 7 bases matching TRBD1. In germline, CDR1 is LGHDT, CDR2 YNNKEL (reference sequence). The CDR3 is 19 residues long. V lost 6 bases, J lost 1 base, and 18 bases stayed unmatched. The CDR3 here is CASSTGRTGRYPSGNTIYF. CDR3 coding DNA: TGTGCCAGCAGTACAGGGAGGACAGGCAGATATCCATCTGGAAACACCATATATTTT. Drawing the rest from reference TRBV3-1 and TRBJ1-3, the complete variable domain is DTAVSQTPKYLVTQMGNDKSIKCEQNLGHDTMYWYKQDSKKFLKIMFSYNNKELIINETVPNRFSPKSPDKAHLNLHINSLELGDSAVYFCASSTGRTGRYPSGNTIYFGEGSWLTVV.

The chain uses TRBV11-1 and TRBJ2-3, with TRBD2 matching 14 bases. CDR3 length: 18 amino acids. Germline-derived CDR1 and CDR2 are SGHAT and FQDESV (reference sequence). Trimming at V came to 6 bases and at J to 1 base, leaving 9 bases not matched to a gene. The CDR3 loop reads CASRPGTSGGWGTDTQYF. CDR3 nucleotide sequence: TGTGCCAGCAGACCCGGGACTAGCGGGGGTTGGGGCACAGATACGCAGTATTTT.

This clonotype was observed many times. The chain is built from TRBV7-2 and TRBJ2-3, with 10 bases lining up with TRBD2. Trimming at V came to 5 bases and at J to 2 bases, leaving 7 bases not matched to a gene. This CDR3 is 16 amino acids long. Germline V gives CDR1 SGHTA, CDR2 FQGNSA. CDR3 in amino acids: CASSRLAGGYTDTQYF. As DNA, the CDR3 is TGTGCCAGCAGCCGATTAGCGGGGGGCTACACAGATACGCAGTATTTT.

This clonotype showed up just a few times. The V gene is TRBV20-1, the J gene TRBJ1-1; D is unresolved. This CDR3 comprises 14 residues. The germline CDR1 and CDR2 sequences are DFQATT and SNEGSKA (reference sequence). V was pared by 5 bases and J by 6 bases, with 19 bases between. The CDR3 DNA is TGCAGTGCTGGGTTTATCGAGGTCGCCCCTGAAGCTTTCTTT. Translated, it gives CSAGFIEVAPEAFF.

There are a few counts of this clonotype. The chain combines TRBV7-2 with TRBJ2-3; TRBD1 agrees at 10 bases. The CDR3 totals 16 residues. The V segment lost 3 bases and the J segment 3 bases; nucleotides outside the gene matches: 6. Germline CDR1 SGHTA, CDR2 FQGNSA. CDR3 region: CASSFGTGVRTDTQYF. In nucleotides, the CDR3 is TGTGCCAGCAGCTTTGGGACAGGGGTCAGGACAGATACGCAGTATTTT.

The chain carries TRBV27 and TRBJ1-1; D unclear. This CDR3 has 14 amino acids. Between the trimmed V and J ends, which lost 3 bases and 3 bases, there was a span of 11 bases. CDR1 MNHEY and CDR2 SMNVEV come from the germline V gene (reference sequence). The CDR3 DNA is TGTGCCAGCAGTTTGTGGGGTGGGGACACTGAAGCTTTCTTT. This sequence encodes CASSLWGGDTEAFF.

This clonotype has more than one count but fewer than ten. The genes are TRBV20-1 and TRBJ2-3; 10 bases are a match to TRBD2. V was clipped by 1 base and J by 0 bases; unmatched bases: 7. The CDR3 consists of 17 residues. Looked up from germline, CDR1 is DFQATT and CDR2 is SNEGSKA (reference sequence). The CDR3 protein is CSARVGASGGSTDTQYF. Written as DNA, the CDR3 is TGCAGTGCTAGAGTCGGGGCTAGCGGGGGTAGCACAGATACGCAGTATTTT.

This clonotype was picked up a small number of times. This rearrangement joins TRBV20-1 to TRBJ1-1, with no clear D. V was trimmed by 6 bases and J by 10 bases, leaving 15 bases between them. Germline V gene sequence: CDR1 DFQATT, CDR2 SNEGSKA (reference sequence). CDR3 length: 11 amino acids. The CDR3 here is CSAIIDRTAFF. The CDR3 DNA reads as TGCAGTGCCATAATCGACCGGACAGCTTTCTTT.

As regards this clonotype: The germline gene is not matched at one end of the junction; a read error may be the cause. CDR3 protein: CAGSLAGSGTQPQHF. Here the CDR3 DNA reads TGTGCCGGCAGCTTGGCGGGGAGCGGGACTCAGCCCCAGCATTTT. The rearrangement links TRBV5-4 to TRBJ1-5; possible D gene TRBD1, 5 bases. In germline, CDR1 is SGHNT, CDR2 YYREEE (reference sequence). The CDR3 has 15 amino acids. Full variable domain (missing parts from reference TRBV5-4 and TRBJ1-5): ETGVTQSPTHLIKTRGQQVTLRCSSQSGHNTVSWYQQALGQGPQFIFQYYREEENGRGNFPPRFSGLQFPNYSSELNVNALELDDSALYLCAGSLAGSGTQPQHFGDGTRLSIL.

This clonotype was observed a few times. V is TRBV4-1 and J is TRBJ2-2; D not certain. The CDR3 is made up of 16 amino acids. Trimming stripped 0 bases from V and 3 bases from J, with 11 bases between. Germline CDR1 and CDR2: MGHRA and YSYEKL. The CDR3 region has the DNA TGCGCCAGCAGCCAAGAGGTTGGGCGGTACACCGGGGAGCTGTTTTTT. As protein: CASSQEVGRYTGELFF.

V gene TRBV5-4 combines with J gene TRBJ2-3; 11 bases map to TRBD2. Trimming took 3 bases from V and 2 from J; bases not matched to a gene: 8. CDR1 and CDR2 (germline): SGHNT, YYREEE (reference sequence). This CDR3 region has 17 residues. The CDR3 bases are TGTGCCAGCAGCTCCGGGACTAGCGGACGAAACACAGATACGCAGTATTTT. This codes for CASSSGTSGRNTDTQYF.

This clonotype has just a few counts. V and J are TRBV10-3 and TRBJ2-3; 9 nucleotides align to TRBD2. V shed 6 bases, J shed 7 bases, and the junction held 8 bases outside the gene matches. CDR1 is ENHRY and CDR2 is SYGVKD in the germline V gene. The CDR3 runs to 14 residues. The CDR3 region is CAIRIGAGGYTQYF. Here the CDR3 DNA reads TGTGCCATCAGGATAGGAGCGGGGGGTTATACGCAGTATTTT.